What follows are 19 T cell receptor beta chains derived from one specimen sequenced in a study of blood T cell repertoires in COVID-19. Libraries were prepared by immunoSEQ multiplex PCR; TCRdb keeps only in-frame clonotypes and omits some of them. This sample has some 240,000 clones, with about four fifths found just once. The specimen was peripheral blood. These receptors were taken from a woman at least 80 years old with COVID-19, enrolled during active disease.

The sample holds a few counts of this clone. The V gene is TRBV3-1 (or the pseudogene TRBV3-2), the J gene TRBJ2-5, with TRBD2 as a possible D gene (7 bases). V was trimmed by 0 bases and J by 5 bases, leaving 13 bases between them. Germline-derived CDR1 and CDR2 are LGHDT and YNNKEL (reference sequence). CDR3 length: 15 amino acids. The CDR3 protein is CASSQDPGGEETQYF. The CDR3 DNA sequence: TGTGCCAGCAGCCAAGATCCGGGGGGCGAGGAGACCCAGTACTTC.

Notes on this clone: This sample includes further DNA sequences coding for the same CDR3. The genes are TRBV30 and TRBJ2-3; 9 bases align to TRBD1. This CDR3 region has 15 residues. V gave up 0 bases and J gave up 3 bases; unmatched junction bases: 4. CDR1 GTSNPN and CDR2 SVGIG come from the germline V gene (reference sequence). The CDR3 protein is CAWSVGTGSTDTQYF. CDR3 DNA: TGTGCCTGGAGTGTTGGGACAGGGAGTACAGATACGCAGTATTTT.

The chain combines TRBV9 with TRBJ1-1; D is possibly TRBD1 (5 bases). V was cut by 1 base and J by 4 bases, with 14 bases left in between. This CDR3 region has 15 residues. Germline-derived CDR1 and CDR2 are SGDLS and YYNGEE. CDR3 DNA: TGTGCCAGCAGCGTATCCATCGGGGGTACCACTGAAGCTTTCTTT. Protein product: CASSVSIGGTTEAFF.

For the CDR3, the DNA is TGTGCCAGCTCACCCTCAGGGGCCCGTCCTAACTATGGCTACACCTTC. This gives the protein CASSPSGARPNYGYTF. The chain is built from TRBV18 and TRBJ1-2; D may be TRBD1 (6 bases). CDR3 size: 16 residues. Germline CDR1 KGHSH, CDR2 LQKENI. V shed 3 bases and J shed 0 bases, with 14 bases lying between them.

The V gene is TRBV28, the J gene TRBJ1-4; possibly TRBD1 for D (6 bases). V lost 7 bases, J lost 4 bases, and 10 bases lay in between. The CDR3 sequence is 13 residues long. The germline V gene encodes CDR1 MDHEN and CDR2 SYDVKM. The CDR3 region is CASTRGGNEKLFF. CDR3 nucleotide sequence: TGTGCCAGCACCCGAGGGGGTAATGAAAAACTGTTTTTT.

This clone was seen a handful of times. The chain joins TRBV3-1 (or the pseudogene TRBV3-2) to TRBJ2-6; D is unresolved. CDR3 length: 14 residues. The germline V gene has CDR1 LGHDT and CDR2 YNNKEL (reference sequence). Between the trimmed V and J ends, which lost 4 bases and 4 bases, there was a span of 8 bases. CDR3: CASSRNTGANVLTF. In nucleotides, the CDR3 is TGTGCCAGCAGCCGTAACACCGGGGCCAACGTCCTGACTTTC.

This sequence joins TRBV10-3 and TRBJ1-2; D gene unclear. The CDR3 runs 13 residues. The germline gives CDR1 ENHRY, CDR2 SYGVKD. Deletions cut 6 bases from V and 3 bases from J, with 11 bases between. The CDR3 coding sequence is TGTGCCATCAGCGCGTCGGGTGACTATGGCTACACCTTC. This sequence encodes CAISASGDYGYTF.

V gene TRBV6-5 combines with J gene TRBJ2-3; D is unclear. The CDR3 sequence is 12 residues long. The V and J ends lost 8 bases and 6 bases respectively, with 12 bases between them. From germline, CDR1 is MNHEY and CDR2 SVGAGI. CDR3 region: CASYAPPDTQYF. CDR3 DNA sequence: TGTGCCAGCTACGCGCCCCCCGATACGCAGTATTTT.

This clone was found a few times. J is TRBJ2-3 and V is TRBV12-3 or TRBV12-4, with D tentatively TRBD2 (6 bases). V shed 6 bases and J shed 6 bases, with 13 bases lying between them. This CDR3 is 13 amino acids long. CDR3 loop: CASSGTERDTQYF. Here the CDR3 DNA reads TGTGCCAGCAGCGGGACTGAGAGGGATACGCAGTATTTT.

The chain joins TRBV27 to TRBJ1-5; tentative D call: TRBD1 (6 bases). There are 14 residues in the CDR3. Between the trimmed V and J ends, which lost 5 bases and 6 bases, there was a span of 14 bases. Germline CDR1 and CDR2: MNHEY and SMNVEV (reference sequence). This CDR3 is CASSPTGMSQPQHF. The CDR3 DNA reads TGTGCCAGCAGTCCGACAGGAATGAGTCAGCCCCAGCATTTT.

V is TRBV7-9 and J is TRBJ1-1; D remains unclear. Trimming removed 5 bases at V and 11 bases at J, with 12 bases between. The CDR3 has 11 residues. The germline CDR1 and CDR2 sequences are SEHNR and FQNEAQ (reference sequence). CDR3 residues: CASSHPDTAFF. The DNA for the CDR3 is TGTGCCAGCAGCCACCCTGACACGGCTTTCTTT.

V gene TRBV18 combines with J gene TRBJ2-7; a weak D match, TRBD1 (6 bases). Germline V CDR1 and CDR2: KGHSH, LQKENI. CDR3 length: 15 residues. V lost 2 bases and J 7 bases, leaving 18 bases between the germline ends. CDR3: CASSPDRTYPMEQYF. CDR3 DNA sequence: TGTGCCAGCTCACCAGACAGGACGTACCCGATGGAGCAGTACTTC.

The chain employs TRBV24-1 and TRBJ2-3; D is ambiguous. The germline gives CDR1 KGHDR, CDR2 SFDVKD. The CDR3 covers 13 residues. V lost 3 bases and J 3 bases, leaving 6 bases between the germline ends. The CDR3 DNA is TGTGCCACCAGTGATCTTCTTACAGATACGCAGTATTTT. Its protein is CATSDLLTDTQYF.

The chain combines TRBV15 with TRBJ2-1; D possibly corresponds to TRBD2 (5 bases). V lost 0 bases and J lost 5, with 11 bases in between. Per the germline V gene, CDR1 is LNHNV and CDR2 is YYDKDF (reference sequence). The CDR3 is made up of 15 amino acids. CDR3 DNA sequence: TGTGCCACCAGCAGAGACGGACTCACAGACAATGAGCAGTTCTTC. This codes for CATSRDGLTDNEQFF. The full variable domain, rest sourced from reference TRBV15 and TRBJ2-1, is DAMVIQNPRYQVTQFGKPVTLSCSQTLNHNVMYWYQQKSSQAPKLLFHYYDKDFNNEADTPDNFQSRRPNTSFCFLDIRSPGLGDTAMYLCATSRDGLTDNEQFFGPGTRLTVL.

For the CDR3, the DNA is TGTGCCTGGAGTATTGAGGGAGGCAATCAGCCCCAGCATTTT. Translated, it gives CAWSIEGGNQPQHF. The chain joins TRBV30 to TRBJ1-5; D not resolved. Trimming left V 2 bases short and J 2 bases short, with 10 bases between. Germline loops: CDR1 GTSNPN, CDR2 SVGIG (reference sequence). The CDR3 is 14 amino acids.

The chain links TRBV9 to TRBJ1-1; 9 bases fit TRBD1. J lost 4 bases, V lost 0 bases, and 4 bases had no gene match. Germline values: CDR1 SGDLS, CDR2 YYNGEE. CDR3 length equals 15 residues. As DNA, the CDR3 is TGTGCCAGCAGCGTAGTTCGGACAGGGGCCACTGAAGCTTTCTTT. As protein: CASSVVRTGATEAFF.

This sequence joins TRBV7-9 and TRBJ1-2, with D unclear. The germline V gene encodes CDR1 SEHNR and CDR2 FQNEAQ (reference sequence). Trimming removed 1 base at V and 4 bases at J, with 16 bases between. This CDR3 spans 16 amino acids. The CDR3 region has the DNA TGTGCCAGCAGCTTAGATATGGAATGGGCGGGCTATGGCTACACCTTC. Translation gives CASSLDMEWAGYGYTF.

The V call is TRBV6-5, the J call TRBJ1-6; TRBD1 matches at 7 bases. Germline CDR1 and CDR2: MNHEY and SVGAGI. The CDR3 sequence is 15 residues long. The junction had 7 bases not matched to a gene; V was cut back by 5 bases and J by 6 bases. The CDR3 reads CASSRQGMANSPLHF. The CDR3 region has the DNA TGTGCCAGCAGTCGACAGGGAATGGCTAATTCACCCCTCCACTTT.

The V and J genes are TRBV30 and TRBJ1-2, with TRBD1 matching over 8 bases. V shed 2 bases and J 8 bases; nucleotides not matched to a gene: 16. Germline CDR1 reads GTSNPN; CDR2 reads SVGIG (reference sequence). The CDR3 runs 16 residues. The CDR3 sequence is CAWSPPRTGKLEGYTF. For the CDR3, the DNA is TGTGCCTGGAGTCCCCCCAGGACAGGGAAATTGGAGGGCTACACCTTC.